This TCR beta chain was documented in a study of T cell responses to AZD1222 COVID-19 vaccine. The sample holds one count of this clone. Trimming removed 3 bases from V and 6 bases from J, with 9 bases in between. The CDR3 has 13 residues. Looked up from germline, CDR1 is SGHTA and CDR2 is FQGNSA. Clones were read by immunoSEQ multiplex PCR, and TCRdb kept only the in-frame ones, dropping some. The sample consists of approximately 64,000 clones, about 90% of them appearing once. The source was peripheral blood, collected 28 days after the second dose of the MenACWY control vaccine. The V and J genes are TRBV7-2 and TRBJ1-5; D is unclear. This receptor was taken from an adult who received the MenACWY meningococcal vaccine as a control. CDR3 DNA sequence: TGTGCCAGCAGCTTTGGGTGGACTCAGCCCCAGCATTTT. Translation gives CASSFGWTQPQHF.